This T cell receptor (beta chain) comes out of a study of shared clonotypes between healthy human individuals. In the naive CD8 group, cells lacked CD45RO and were positively selected for CCR7, so terminally differentiated effector memory CD45RA+ cells were left out. Comments on this clone: What it binds is unknown. The sample contains more than one DNA sequence encoding this CDR3.

Study-wide findings and caveats: The four-donor shared clonotypes exceeded non-shared clonotypes in generation probability, with non-shared ones scoring lower.

Sequencing used immunoSEQ multiplex PCR; TCRdb keeps in-frame clones, though not all of them. The data hold around 2,000,000 clones, with approximately 94% observed a single time. This clonotype was obtained from a man between 18 and 35 years old in good health. Some clones in this sample may be carry-over from other donors' samples. Specimen: naive CD8+ T cells from PBMCs.

The CDR3 DNA follows: TGTGCCAGCAGCTTAGGGACTAGCGGCACCTACGAGCAGTACTTC. It yields the protein CASSLGTSGTYEQYF. The V call is TRBV9, the J call TRBJ2-7; 11 positions agree with TRBD2. V gave up 4 bases and J gave up 2 bases; unmatched junction bases: 5. Germline V CDR1 and CDR2: SGDLS, YYNGEE. The CDR3 consists of 15 residues.